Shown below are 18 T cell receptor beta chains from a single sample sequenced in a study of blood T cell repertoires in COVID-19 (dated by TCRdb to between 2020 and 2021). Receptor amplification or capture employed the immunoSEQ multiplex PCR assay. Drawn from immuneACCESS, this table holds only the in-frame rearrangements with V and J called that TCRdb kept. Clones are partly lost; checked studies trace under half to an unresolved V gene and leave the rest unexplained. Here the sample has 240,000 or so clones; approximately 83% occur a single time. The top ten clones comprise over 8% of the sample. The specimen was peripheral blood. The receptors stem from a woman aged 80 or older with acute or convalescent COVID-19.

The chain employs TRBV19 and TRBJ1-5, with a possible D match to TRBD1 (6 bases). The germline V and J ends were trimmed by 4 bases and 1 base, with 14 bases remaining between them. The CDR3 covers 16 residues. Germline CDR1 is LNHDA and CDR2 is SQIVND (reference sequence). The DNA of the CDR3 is TGTGCCAGTAGTAGTATGGGGGCAGTAAGCAATCAGCCCCAGCATTTT. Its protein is CASSSMGAVSNQPQHF.

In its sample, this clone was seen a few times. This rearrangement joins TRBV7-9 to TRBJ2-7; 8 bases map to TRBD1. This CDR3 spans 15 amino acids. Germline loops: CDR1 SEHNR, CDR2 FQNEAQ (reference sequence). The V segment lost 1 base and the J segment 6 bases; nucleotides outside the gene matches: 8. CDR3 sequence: CASSLVSRGRGEQYF. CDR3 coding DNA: TGTGCCAGCAGCTTAGTATCCAGGGGGCGCGGCGAGCAGTACTTC.

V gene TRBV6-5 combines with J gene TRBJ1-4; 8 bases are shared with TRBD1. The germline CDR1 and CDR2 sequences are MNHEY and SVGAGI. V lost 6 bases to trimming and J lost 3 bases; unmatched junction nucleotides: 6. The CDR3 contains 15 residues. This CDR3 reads CASRSSTGANEKLFF. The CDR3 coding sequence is TGTGCCAGCAGGTCATCGACAGGGGCTAATGAAAAACTGTTTTTT.

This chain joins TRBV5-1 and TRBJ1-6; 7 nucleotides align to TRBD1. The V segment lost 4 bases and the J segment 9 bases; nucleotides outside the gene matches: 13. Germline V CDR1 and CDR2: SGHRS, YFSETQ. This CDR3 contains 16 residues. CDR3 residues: CASSPRGQGVISPLHF. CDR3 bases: TGCGCCAGCAGCCCCCGGGGGCAGGGGGTCATTTCACCCCTCCACTTT. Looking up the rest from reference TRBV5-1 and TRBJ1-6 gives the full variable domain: KAGVTQTPRYLIKTRGQQVTLSCSPISGHRSVSWYQQTPGQGLQFLFEYFSETQRNKGNFPGRFSGRQFSNSRSEMNVSTLELGDSALYLCASSPRGQGVISPLHFGNGTRLTVT.

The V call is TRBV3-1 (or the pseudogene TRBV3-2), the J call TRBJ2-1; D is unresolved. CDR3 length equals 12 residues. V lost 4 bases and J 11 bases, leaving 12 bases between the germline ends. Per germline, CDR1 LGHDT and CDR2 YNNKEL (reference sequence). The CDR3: CASSPAQKKQFF. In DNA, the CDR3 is TGTGCCAGCAGCCCCGCTCAGAAGAAGCAGTTCTTC.

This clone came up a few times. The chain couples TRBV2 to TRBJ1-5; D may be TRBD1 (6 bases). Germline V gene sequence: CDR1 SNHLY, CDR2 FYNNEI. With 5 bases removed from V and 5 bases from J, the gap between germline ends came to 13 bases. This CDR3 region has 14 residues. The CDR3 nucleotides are TGTGCCAGCAGTCCCGGGACAAGGGATCAGCCCCAGCATTTT. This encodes CASSPGTRDQPQHF.

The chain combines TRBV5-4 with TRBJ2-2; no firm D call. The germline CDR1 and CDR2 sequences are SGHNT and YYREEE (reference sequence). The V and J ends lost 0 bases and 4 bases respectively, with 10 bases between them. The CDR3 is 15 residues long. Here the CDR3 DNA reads TGTGCCAGCAGCTTGGGCAGTAGAGGCACCGGGGAGCTGTTTTTT. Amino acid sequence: CASSLGSRGTGELFF.

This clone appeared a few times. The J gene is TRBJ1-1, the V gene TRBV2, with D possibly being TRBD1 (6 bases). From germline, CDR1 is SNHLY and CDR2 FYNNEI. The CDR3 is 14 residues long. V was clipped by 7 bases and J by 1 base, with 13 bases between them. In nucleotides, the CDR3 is TGTGCCAGCACCTGGGGGCTCCAGAACACTGAAGCTTTCTTT. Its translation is CASTWGLQNTEAFF.

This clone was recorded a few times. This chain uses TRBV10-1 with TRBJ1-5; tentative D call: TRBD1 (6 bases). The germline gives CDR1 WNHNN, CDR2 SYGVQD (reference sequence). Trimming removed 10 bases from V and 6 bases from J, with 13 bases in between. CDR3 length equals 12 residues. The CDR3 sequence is CATSTGFQPQHF. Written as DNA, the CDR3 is TGCGCCACCTCGACAGGATTTCAGCCCCAGCATTTT.

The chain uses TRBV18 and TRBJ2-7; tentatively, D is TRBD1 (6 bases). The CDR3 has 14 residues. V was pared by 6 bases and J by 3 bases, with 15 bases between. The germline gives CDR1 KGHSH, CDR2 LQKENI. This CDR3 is CASSQAGTNYEQYF. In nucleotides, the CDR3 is TGTGCCAGCTCCCAAGCCGGGACAAACTACGAGCAGTACTTC.

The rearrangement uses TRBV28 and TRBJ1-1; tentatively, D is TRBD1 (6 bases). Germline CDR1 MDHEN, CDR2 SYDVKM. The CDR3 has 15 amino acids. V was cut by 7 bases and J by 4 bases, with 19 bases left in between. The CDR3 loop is CASTRAQGRVTEAFF. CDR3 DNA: TGTGCCAGCACCCGGGCACAGGGTCGGGTCACTGAAGCTTTCTTT.

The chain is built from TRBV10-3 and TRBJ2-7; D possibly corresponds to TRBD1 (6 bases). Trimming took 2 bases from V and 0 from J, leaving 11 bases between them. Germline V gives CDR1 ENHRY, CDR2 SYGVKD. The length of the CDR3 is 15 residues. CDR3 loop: CAISEPRGTSYEQYF. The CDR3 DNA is TGTGCCATCAGTGAGCCAAGGGGGACCTCCTACGAGCAGTACTTC.

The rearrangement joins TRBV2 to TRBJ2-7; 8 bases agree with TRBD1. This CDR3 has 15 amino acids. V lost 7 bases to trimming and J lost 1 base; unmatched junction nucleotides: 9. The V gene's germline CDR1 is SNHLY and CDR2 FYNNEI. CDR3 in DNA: TGTGCCAGCACGGTCCCGGGACAGGAATCCTACGAGCAGTACTTC. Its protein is CASTVPGQESYEQYF.

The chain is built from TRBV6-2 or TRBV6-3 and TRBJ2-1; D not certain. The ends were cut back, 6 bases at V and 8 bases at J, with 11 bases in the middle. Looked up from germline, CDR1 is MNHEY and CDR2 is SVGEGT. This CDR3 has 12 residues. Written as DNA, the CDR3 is TGTGCCAGCAGCCCCTCAGGTGATGAGCAGTTCTTC. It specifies CASSPSGDEQFF.

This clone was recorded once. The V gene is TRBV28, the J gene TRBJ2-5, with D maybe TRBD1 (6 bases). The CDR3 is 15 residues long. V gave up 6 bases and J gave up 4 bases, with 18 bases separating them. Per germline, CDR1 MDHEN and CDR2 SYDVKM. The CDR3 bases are TGTGCCAGCAGCCCCACAGGGTCGGGCAGAGAGACCCAGTACTTC. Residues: CASSPTGSGRETQYF.

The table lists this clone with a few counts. In nucleotides, the CDR3 is TGTGCCAGCGTAAAAGGGGGCAGTAATTCACCCCTCCACTTT. Translated: CASVKGGSNSPLHF. V usage is TRBV2 and J usage is TRBJ1-6; TRBD1 matches at 7 bases. The CDR3 sequence is 14 residues long. The germline V gene has CDR1 SNHLY and CDR2 FYNNEI. V dropped 8 bases and J dropped 6; count of bases not matched to a gene: 7.

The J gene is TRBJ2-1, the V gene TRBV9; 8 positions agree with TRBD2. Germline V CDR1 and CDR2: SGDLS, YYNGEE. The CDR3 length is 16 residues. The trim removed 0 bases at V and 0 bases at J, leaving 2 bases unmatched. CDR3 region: CASSVAAGGSYNEQFF. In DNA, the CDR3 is TGTGCCAGCAGCGTAGCGGCGGGGGGCTCCTACAATGAGCAGTTCTTC. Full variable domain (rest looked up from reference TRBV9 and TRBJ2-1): DSGVTQTPKHLITATGQRVTLRCSPRSGDLSVYWYQQSLDQGLQFLIQYYNGEERAKGNILERFSAQQFPDLHSELNLSSLELGDSALYFCASSVAAGGSYNEQFFGPGTRLTVL.

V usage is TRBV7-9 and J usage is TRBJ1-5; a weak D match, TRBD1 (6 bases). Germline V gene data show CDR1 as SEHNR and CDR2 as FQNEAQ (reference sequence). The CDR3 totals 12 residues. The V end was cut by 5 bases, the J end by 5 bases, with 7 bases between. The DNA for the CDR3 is TGTGCCAGCAGCAACAGGGATCAGCCCCAGCATTTT. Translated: CASSNRDQPQHF.